One and the same sample provided the 5 T cell receptor beta chains below, sequenced in a study of cytomegalovirus exposure and HLA in healthy donors. PCR primers comprised 60 Vbeta and 13 Jbeta primers. TCRdb keeps only in-frame clones here, not all; method: immunoSEQ multiplex PCR. The data contain about 120,000 clones, over 60% of them singletons. Sequenced sample: PBMCs. Source of these receptors: a woman in her 40s in good health and CMV-seropositive.

The J gene is TRBJ2-2, the V gene TRBV6-6; maybe TRBD2 (5 bases). This CDR3 comprises 11 residues. Germline values: CDR1 MNHNY, CDR2 SVGAGI (reference sequence). Trimming took 5 bases from V and 8 from J, leaving 6 bases between them. The CDR3 DNA follows: TGTGCCAGCAGTCGGGGAGGGGAGCTGTTTTTT. Encoded protein: CASSRGGELFF.

The chain carries TRBV27 and TRBJ1-6, with TRBD1 as a possible D gene (6 bases). This CDR3 contains 14 residues. CDR1 MNHEY and CDR2 SMNVEV come from the germline V gene (reference sequence). Between the trimmed V and J ends, which lost 7 bases and 3 bases, there was a span of 10 bases. CDR3 region: CASTTGFYNSPLHF. In DNA form, the CDR3 reads TGTGCCAGCACGACAGGTTTCTATAATTCACCCCTCCACTTT.

The J gene is TRBJ2-5, the V gene TRBV28, with D uncertain. CDR1 is MDHEN and CDR2 is SYDVKM in the germline V gene. V lost 3 bases to trimming and J lost 5 bases, with 4 bases between them. The CDR3 covers 11 residues. The CDR3 DNA is TGTGCCAGCAGTTTTCAGGAGACCCAGTACTTC. It is translated as CASSFQETQYF.

The J gene is TRBJ1-2, the V gene TRBV11-3; a weak D match, TRBD1 (6 bases). The germline V gene encodes CDR1 SGHNT and CDR2 YENEEA. This CDR3 spans 16 amino acids. V lost 1 base and J 4 bases, leaving 16 bases between the germline ends. The DNA of the CDR3 is TGTGCCAGCAGCTTAGGGGGAACAGGGCCCCGCTATGGCTACACCTTC. Translated, it gives CASSLGGTGPRYGYTF.

In its sample, this clone was seen a few times. CDR3 sequence: CASSVREGRAGYTF. The CDR3 bases are TGTGCCAGCAGTGTACGGGAGGGGAGGGCTGGCTACACCTTC. The genes are TRBV2 and TRBJ1-2; D might be TRBD1 (5 bases). V lost 4 bases, J lost 7 bases, and 16 bases lay in between. Per the germline V gene, CDR1 is SNHLY and CDR2 is FYNNEI. The CDR3 is 14 residues long. Drawing the rest from reference TRBV2 and TRBJ1-2, the complete variable domain is EPEVTQTPSHQVTQMGQEVILRCVPISNHLYFYWYRQILGQKVEFLVSFYNNEISEKSEIFDDQFSVERPDGSNFTLKIRSTKLEDSAMYFCASSVREGRAGYTFGSGTRLTVV.